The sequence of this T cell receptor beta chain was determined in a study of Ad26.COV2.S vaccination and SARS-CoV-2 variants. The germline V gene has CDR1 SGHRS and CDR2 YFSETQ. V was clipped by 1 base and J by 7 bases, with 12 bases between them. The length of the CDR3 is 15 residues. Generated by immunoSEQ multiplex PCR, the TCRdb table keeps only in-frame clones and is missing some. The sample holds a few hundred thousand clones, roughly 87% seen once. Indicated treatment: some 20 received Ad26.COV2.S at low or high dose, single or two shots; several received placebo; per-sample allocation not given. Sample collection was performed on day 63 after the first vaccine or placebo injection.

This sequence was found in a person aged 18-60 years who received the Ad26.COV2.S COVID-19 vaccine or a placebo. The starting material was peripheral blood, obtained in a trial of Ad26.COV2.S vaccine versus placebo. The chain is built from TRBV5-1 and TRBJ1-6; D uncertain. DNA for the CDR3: TGCGCCAGCAGCTTGATACCCCAGGAAAATTCACCCCTCCACTTT. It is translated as CASSLIPQENSPLHF.